This T cell receptor beta chain was sequenced for a study of blood T cell repertoires in COVID-19. Assay: immunoSEQ multiplex PCR; the TCRdb copy retains only in-frame clones and omits some. The sample holds about 230,000 clones, around 86% seen once. CDR3 length: 16 amino acids. The germline V gene has CDR1 SGHRS and CDR2 YFSETQ. The V and J ends lost 1 base and 2 bases respectively, with 13 bases between them. Sequencing used peripheral blood. The origin of this receptor is a man aged 45-60 years with COVID-19, enrolled during active disease. The rearrangement uses TRBV5-1 and TRBJ2-4; possibly TRBD2 for D (5 bases). The CDR3 here is CASSLLEAAPKNIQYF. CDR3 bases: TGCGCCAGCAGCTTGTTAGAAGCGGCCCCCAAAAACATTCAGTACTTC.